This TCR beta chain was identified during a study of T-cell reconstitution after alpha-beta-depleted transplantation in children. Preparation of the TCRbeta library involved a method that used unique molecular identifiers. TCRdb itself ran the PCR reads through MiXCR, one entry per CDR3 protein. This sample has 500,000 or so distinct CDR3 sequences, with about 33% found just once. V lost 2 bases to trimming and J lost 10 bases, with 9 bases between them. This CDR3 is built from 12 residues. Per germline, CDR1 KGHSH and CDR2 LQKENI. This receptor was taken from a human donor who donated a stem cell graft to a child with aplastic anemia. Sequences were derived from PBMCs from the stem cell graft donor, sampled from the stem cell graft. The chain joins TRBV18 to TRBJ2-1; D is unresolved. The CDR3: CASSPYVGEQFF. The DNA of the CDR3 is TGTGCCAGCTCACCATATGTAGGGGAGCAGTTCTTC.